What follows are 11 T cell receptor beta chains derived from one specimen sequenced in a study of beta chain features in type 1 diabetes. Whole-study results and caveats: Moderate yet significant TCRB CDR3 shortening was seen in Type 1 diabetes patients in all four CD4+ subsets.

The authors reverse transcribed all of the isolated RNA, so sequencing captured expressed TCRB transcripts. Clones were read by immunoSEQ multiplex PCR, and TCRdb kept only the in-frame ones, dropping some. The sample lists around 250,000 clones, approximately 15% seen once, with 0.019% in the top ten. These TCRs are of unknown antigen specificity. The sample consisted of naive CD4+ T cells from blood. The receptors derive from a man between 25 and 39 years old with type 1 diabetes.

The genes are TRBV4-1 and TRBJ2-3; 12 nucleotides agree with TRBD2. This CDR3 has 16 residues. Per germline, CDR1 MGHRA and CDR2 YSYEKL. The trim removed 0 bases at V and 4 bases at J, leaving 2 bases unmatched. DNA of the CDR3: TGCGCCAGCAGCCAAGATCCTAGCGGGAGGGCAGATACGCAGTATTTT. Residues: CASSQDPSGRADTQYF.

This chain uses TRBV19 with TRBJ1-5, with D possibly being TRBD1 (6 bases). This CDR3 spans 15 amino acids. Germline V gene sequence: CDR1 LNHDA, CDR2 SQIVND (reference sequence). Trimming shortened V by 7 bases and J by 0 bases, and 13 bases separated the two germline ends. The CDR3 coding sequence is TGTGCCAGTACCGAGGGGGTGTATAGCAATCAGCCCCAGCATTTT. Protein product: CASTEGVYSNQPQHF.

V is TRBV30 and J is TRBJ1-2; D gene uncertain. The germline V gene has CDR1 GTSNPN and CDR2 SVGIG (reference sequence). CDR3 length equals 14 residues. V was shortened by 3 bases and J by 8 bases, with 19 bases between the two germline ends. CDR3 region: CAWSTPLRGGGYTF. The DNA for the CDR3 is TGTGCCTGGAGCACGCCCCTCCGAGGAGGGGGCTACACCTTC.

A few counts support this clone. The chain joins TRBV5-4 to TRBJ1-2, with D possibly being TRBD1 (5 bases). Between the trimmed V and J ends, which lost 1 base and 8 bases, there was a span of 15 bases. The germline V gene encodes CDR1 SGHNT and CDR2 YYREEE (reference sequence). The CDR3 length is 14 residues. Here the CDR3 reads CASSLPGGIEGYTF. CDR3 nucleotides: TGTGCCAGCAGCTTGCCGGGGGGAATTGAAGGCTACACCTTC.

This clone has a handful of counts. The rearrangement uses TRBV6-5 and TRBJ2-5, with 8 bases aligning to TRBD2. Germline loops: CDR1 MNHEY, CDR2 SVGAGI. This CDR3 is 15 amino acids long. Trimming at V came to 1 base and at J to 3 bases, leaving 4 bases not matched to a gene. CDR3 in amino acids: CASSYFGGGEETQYF. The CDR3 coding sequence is TGTGCCAGCAGTTACTTCGGGGGGGGAGAAGAGACCCAGTACTTC.

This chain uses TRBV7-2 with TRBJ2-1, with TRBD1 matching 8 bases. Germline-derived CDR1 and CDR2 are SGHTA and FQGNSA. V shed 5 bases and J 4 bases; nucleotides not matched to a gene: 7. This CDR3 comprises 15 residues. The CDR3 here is CASSPGQGGYNEQFF. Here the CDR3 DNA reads TGTGCCAGCAGCCCAGGACAGGGAGGATACAATGAGCAGTTCTTC.

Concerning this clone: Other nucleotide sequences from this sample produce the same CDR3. The CDR3 DNA reads as TGTGCCAGCAGCTTAGGGAGAAACACTGAAGCTTTCTTT. This encodes CASSLGRNTEAFF. V is TRBV5-6 and J is TRBJ1-1, with D unresolved. CDR3 size: 13 residues. V was pared by 2 bases and J by 2 bases, with 7 bases between. Germline V gives CDR1 SGHDT, CDR2 YYEEEE.

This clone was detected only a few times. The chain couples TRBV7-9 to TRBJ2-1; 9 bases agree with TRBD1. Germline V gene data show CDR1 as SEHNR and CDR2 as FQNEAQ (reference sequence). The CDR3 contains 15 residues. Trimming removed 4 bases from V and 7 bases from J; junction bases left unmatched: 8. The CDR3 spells CASSSGQGLWNEQFF. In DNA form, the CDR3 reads TGTGCCAGCAGCTCTGGACAGGGGCTTTGGAATGAGCAGTTCTTC.

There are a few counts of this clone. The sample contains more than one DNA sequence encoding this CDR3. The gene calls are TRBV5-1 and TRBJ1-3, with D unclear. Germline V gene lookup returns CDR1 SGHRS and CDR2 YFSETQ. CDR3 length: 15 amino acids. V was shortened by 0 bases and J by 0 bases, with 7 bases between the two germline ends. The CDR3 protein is CASSLDGSSGNTIYF. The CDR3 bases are TGCGCCAGCAGCTTGGACGGGAGCTCTGGAAACACCATATATTTT. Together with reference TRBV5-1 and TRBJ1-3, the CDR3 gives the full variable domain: KAGVTQTPRYLIKTRGQQVTLSCSPISGHRSVSWYQQTPGQGLQFLFEYFSETQRNKGNFPGRFSGRQFSNSRSEMNVSTLELGDSALYLCASSLDGSSGNTIYFGEGSWLTVV.

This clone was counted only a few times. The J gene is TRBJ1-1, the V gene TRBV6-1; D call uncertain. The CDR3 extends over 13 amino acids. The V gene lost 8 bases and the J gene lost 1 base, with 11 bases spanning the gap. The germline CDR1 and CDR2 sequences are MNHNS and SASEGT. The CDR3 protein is CASGRRGNTEAFF. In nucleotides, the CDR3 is TGTGCCAGCGGTAGACGGGGGAACACTGAAGCTTTCTTT.

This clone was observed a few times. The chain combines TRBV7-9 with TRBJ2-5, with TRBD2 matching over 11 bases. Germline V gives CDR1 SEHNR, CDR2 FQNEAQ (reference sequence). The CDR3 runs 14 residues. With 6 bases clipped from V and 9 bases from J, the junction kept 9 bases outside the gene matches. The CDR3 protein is CASRETSGKLAQYF. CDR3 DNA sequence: TGTGCCAGCAGGGAGACTAGCGGGAAGTTAGCCCAGTACTTC.